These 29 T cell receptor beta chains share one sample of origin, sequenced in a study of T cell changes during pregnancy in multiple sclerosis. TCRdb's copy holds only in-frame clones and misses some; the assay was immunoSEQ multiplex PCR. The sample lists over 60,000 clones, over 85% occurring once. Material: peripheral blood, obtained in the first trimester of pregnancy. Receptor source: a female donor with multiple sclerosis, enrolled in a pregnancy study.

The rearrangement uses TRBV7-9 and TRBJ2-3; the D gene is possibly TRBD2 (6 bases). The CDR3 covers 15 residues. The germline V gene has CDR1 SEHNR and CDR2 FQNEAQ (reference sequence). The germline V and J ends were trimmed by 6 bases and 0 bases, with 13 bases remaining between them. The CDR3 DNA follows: TGTGCCAGCAGACTTCGCGGGGCCAGCACAGATACGCAGTATTTT. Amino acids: CASRLRGASTDTQYF.

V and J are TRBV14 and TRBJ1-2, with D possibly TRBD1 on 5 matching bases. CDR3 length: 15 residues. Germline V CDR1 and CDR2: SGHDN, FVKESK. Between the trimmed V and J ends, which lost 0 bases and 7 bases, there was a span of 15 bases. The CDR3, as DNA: TGTGCCAGCAGCCAAGAATGGGGGGACCGCCTTGGCTACACCTTC. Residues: CASSQEWGDRLGYTF.

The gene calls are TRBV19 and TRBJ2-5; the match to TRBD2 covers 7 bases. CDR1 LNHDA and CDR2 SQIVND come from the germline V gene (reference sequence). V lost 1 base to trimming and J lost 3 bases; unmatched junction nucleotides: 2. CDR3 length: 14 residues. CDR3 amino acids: CASSIVLAEETQYF. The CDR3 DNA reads TGTGCCAGTAGTATAGTCCTAGCGGAAGAGACCCAGTACTTC. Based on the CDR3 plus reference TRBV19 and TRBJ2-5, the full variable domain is DGGITQSPKYLFRKEGQNVTLSCEQNLNHDAMYWYRQDPGQGLRLIYYSQIVNDFQKGDIAEGYSVSREKKESFPLTVTSAQKNPTAFYLCASSIVLAEETQYFGPGTRLLVL.

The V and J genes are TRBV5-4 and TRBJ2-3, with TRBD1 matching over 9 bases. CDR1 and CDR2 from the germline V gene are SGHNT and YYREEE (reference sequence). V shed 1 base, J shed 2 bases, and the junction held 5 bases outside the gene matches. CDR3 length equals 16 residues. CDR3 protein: CASSLLGTGYTDTQYF. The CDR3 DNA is TGTGCCAGCAGCTTGCTTGGGACAGGGTACACAGATACGCAGTATTTT.

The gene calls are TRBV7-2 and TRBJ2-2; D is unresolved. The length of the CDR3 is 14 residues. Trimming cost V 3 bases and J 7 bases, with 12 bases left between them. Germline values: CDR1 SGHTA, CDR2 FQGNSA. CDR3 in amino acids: CASSFVESVGELFF. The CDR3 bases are TGTGCCAGCAGCTTCGTAGAATCGGTCGGGGAGCTGTTTTTT. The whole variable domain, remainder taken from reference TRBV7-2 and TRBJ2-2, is GAGVSQSPSNKVTEKGKDVELRCDPISGHTALYWYRQSLGQGLEFLIYFQGNSAPDKSGLPSDRFSAERTGGSVSTLTIQRTQQEDSAVYLCASSFVESVGELFFGEGSRLTVL.

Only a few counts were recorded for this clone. The CDR3 loop reads CASNHGSGGLLSSYNEQFF. In nucleotides, the CDR3 is TGCGCCAGTAACCACGGCAGCGGGGGCCTACTAAGCTCCTACAATGAGCAGTTCTTC. The chain is built from TRBV4-1 and TRBJ2-1; 8 nucleotides match TRBD2. CDR1 MGHRA and CDR2 YSYEKL come from the germline V gene. The CDR3 has 19 residues. With V trimmed by 9 bases and J by 0 bases, 19 bases remained unmatched.

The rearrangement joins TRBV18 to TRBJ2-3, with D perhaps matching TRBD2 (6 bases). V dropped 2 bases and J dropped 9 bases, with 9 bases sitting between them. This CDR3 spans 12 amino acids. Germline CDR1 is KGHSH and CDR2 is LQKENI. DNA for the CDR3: TGTGCCAGCTCACCAACCGGGGGAACGCAGTATTTT. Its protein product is CASSPTGGTQYF.

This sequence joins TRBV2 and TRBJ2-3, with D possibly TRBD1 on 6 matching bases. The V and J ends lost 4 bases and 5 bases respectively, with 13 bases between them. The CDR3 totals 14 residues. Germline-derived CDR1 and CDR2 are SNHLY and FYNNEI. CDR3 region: CASSGQGPLDTQYF. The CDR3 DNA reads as TGTGCCAGCAGTGGCCAGGGGCCATTAGATACGCAGTATTTT. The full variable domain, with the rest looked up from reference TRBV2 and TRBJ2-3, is EPEVTQTPSHQVTQMGQEVILRCVPISNHLYFYWYRQILGQKVEFLVSFYNNEISEKSEIFDDQFSVERPDGSNFTLKIRSTKLEDSAMYFCASSGQGPLDTQYFGPGTRLTVL.

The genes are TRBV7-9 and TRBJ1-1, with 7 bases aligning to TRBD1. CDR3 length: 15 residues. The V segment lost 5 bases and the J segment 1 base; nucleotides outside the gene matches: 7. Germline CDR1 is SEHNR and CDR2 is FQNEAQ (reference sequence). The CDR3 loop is CASSHLGQENTEAFF. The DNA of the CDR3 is TGTGCCAGCAGCCATCTCGGACAGGAGAACACTGAAGCTTTCTTT.

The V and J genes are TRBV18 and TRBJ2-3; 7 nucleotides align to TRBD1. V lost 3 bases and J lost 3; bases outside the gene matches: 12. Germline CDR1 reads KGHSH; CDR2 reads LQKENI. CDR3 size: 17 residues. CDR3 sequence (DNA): TGTGCCAGCTCACCGGAGACAGGGTCTATGTGGACAGATACGCAGTATTTT. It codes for CASSPETGSMWTDTQYF.

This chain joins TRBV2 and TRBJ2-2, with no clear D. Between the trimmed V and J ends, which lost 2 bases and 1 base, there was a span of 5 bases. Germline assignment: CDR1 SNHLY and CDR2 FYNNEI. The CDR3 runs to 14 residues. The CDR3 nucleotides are TGTGCCAGCAGTGAACGGGTGAACACCGGGGAGCTGTTTTTT. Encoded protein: CASSERVNTGELFF.

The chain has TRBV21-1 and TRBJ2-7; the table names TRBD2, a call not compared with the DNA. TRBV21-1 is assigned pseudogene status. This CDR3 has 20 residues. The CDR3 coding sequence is TGTGCCAGCAGCAAAGAAAGGGCTAGCGGGAGGGCAGGTCTTACCTACGAGCAGTACTTC. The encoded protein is CASSKERASGRAGLTYEQYF.

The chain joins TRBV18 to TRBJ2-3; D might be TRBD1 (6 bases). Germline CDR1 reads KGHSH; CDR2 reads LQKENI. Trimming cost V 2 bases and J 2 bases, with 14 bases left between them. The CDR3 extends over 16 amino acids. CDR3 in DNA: TGTGCCAGCTCACCAAAACAGGGTTCAATCACAGATACGCAGTATTTT. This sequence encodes CASSPKQGSITDTQYF.

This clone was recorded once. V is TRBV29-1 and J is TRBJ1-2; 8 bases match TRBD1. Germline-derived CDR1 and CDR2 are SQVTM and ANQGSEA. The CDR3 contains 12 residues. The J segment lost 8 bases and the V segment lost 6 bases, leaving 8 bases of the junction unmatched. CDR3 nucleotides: TGCAGCGTGGACAGGGCCCACACGGGCTACACCTTC. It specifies CSVDRAHTGYTF.

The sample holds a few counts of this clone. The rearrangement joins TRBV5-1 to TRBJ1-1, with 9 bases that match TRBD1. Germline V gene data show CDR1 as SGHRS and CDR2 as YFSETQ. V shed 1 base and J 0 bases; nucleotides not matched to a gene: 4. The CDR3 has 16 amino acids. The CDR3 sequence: CASSLYGTGLNTEAFF. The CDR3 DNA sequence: TGCGCCAGCAGCTTGTACGGGACAGGGTTGAACACTGAAGCTTTCTTT.

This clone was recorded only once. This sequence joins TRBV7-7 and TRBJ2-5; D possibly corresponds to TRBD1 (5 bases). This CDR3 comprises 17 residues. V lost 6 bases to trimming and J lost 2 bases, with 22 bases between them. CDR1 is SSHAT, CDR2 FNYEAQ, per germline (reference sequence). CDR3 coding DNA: TGTGCCAGCAGTTCTTCCCTTTCGGCCAGGGCACAAGAGACCCAGTACTTC. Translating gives CASSSSLSARAQETQYF.

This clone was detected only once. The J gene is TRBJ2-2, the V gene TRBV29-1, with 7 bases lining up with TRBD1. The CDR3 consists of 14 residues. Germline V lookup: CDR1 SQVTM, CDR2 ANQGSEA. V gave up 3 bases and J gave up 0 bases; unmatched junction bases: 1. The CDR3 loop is CSVEGQTNTGELFF. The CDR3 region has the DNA TGCAGCGTTGAGGGACAGACGAACACCGGGGAGCTGTTTTTT.

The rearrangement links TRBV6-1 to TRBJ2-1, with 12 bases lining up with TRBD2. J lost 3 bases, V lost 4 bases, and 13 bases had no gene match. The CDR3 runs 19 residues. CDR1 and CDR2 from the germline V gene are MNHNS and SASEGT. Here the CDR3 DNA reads TGTGCCAGCAGTGGAGGTACTAGCGGGAGGCCAGGGGTCTACAATGAGCAGTTCTTC. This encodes CASSGGTSGRPGVYNEQFF.

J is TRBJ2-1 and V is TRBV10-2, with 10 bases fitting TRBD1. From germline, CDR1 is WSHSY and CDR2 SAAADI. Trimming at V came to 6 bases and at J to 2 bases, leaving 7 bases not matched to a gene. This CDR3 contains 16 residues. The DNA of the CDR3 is TGCGCCAGCAGGGGACAGGGGAGTGAGGCCTACAATGAGCAGTTCTTC. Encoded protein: CASRGQGSEAYNEQFF.

In nucleotides, the CDR3 is TGTGCCAGCAGCCCTGTCCCTAGCCCAGATACGCAGTATTTT. Protein: CASSPVPSPDTQYF. The chain has TRBV5-4 and TRBJ2-3, with D possibly TRBD2 on 5 matching bases. Trimming left V 4 bases short and J 4 bases short, with 13 bases between. CDR3 length: 14 residues. CDR1 is SGHNT, CDR2 YYREEE, per germline (reference sequence).

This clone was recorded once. CDR3 nucleotide sequence: TGTGCCAGCAGCCCGGGGACAGGGGGTTCCTATGGCTACACCTTC. Translating gives CASSPGTGGSYGYTF. The gene calls are TRBV7-6 and TRBJ1-2, with 11 bases identical to TRBD1. The J segment lost 4 bases and the V segment lost 5 bases, leaving 6 bases of the junction unmatched. Germline values: CDR1 SGHVS, CDR2 FNYEAQ. The CDR3 spans 15 residues.

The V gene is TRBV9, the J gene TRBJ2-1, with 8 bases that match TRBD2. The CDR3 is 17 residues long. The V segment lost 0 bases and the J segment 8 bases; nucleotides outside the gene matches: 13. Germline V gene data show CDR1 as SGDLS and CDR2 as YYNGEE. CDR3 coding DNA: TGTGCCAGCAGCGTAGAGGGACAACCCGGGACTAGAGATGAGCAGTTCTTC. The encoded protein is CASSVEGQPGTRDEQFF.

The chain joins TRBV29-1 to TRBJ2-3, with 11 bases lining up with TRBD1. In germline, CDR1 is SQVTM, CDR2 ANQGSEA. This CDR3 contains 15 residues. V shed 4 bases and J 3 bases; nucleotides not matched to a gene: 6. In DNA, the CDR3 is TGCAGCGTTGTGGGGGGACAGGGGGTGACAGATACGCAGTATTTT. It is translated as CSVVGGQGVTDTQYF.

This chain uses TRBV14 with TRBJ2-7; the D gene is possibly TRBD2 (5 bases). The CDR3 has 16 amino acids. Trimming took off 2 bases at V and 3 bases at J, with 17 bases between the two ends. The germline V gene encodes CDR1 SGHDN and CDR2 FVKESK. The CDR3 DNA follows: TGTGCCAGCAGCCAATCCATGGGCAACGGGGACTACGAGCAGTACTTC. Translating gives CASSQSMGNGDYEQYF.

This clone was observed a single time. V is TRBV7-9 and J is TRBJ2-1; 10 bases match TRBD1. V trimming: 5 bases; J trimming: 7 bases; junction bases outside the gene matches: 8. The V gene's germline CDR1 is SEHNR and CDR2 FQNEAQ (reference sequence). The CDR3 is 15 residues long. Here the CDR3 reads CASSNTGTGVNEQFF. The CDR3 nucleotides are TGTGCCAGCAGCAATACCGGGACAGGGGTGAATGAGCAGTTCTTC.

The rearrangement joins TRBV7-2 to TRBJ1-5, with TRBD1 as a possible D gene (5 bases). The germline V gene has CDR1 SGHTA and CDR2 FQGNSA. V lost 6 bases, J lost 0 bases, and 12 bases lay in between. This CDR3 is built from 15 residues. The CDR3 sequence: CASRPGRASNQPQHF. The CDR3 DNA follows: TGTGCCAGCAGGCCGGGCAGGGCTAGCAATCAGCCCCAGCATTTT. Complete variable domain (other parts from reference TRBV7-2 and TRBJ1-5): GAGVSQSPSNKVTEKGKDVELRCDPISGHTALYWYRQSLGQGLEFLIYFQGNSAPDKSGLPSDRFSAERTGGSVSTLTIQRTQQEDSAVYLCASRPGRASNQPQHFGDGTRLSIL.

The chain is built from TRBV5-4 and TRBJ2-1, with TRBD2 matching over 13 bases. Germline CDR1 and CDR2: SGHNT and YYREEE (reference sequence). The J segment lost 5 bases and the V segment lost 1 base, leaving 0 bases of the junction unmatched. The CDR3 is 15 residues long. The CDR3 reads CASSLTSGRDNEQFF. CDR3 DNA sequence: TGTGCCAGCAGCTTGACTAGCGGGAGGGACAATGAGCAGTTCTTC.

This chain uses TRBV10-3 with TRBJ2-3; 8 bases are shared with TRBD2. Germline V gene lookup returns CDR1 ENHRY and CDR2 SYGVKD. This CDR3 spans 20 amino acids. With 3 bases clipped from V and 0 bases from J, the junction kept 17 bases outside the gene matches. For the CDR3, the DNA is TGTGCCATCAGTGACAGGTCGGGGCGGGGGGTCCCCTCTAGCACAGATACGCAGTATTTT. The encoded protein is CAISDRSGRGVPSSTDTQYF.

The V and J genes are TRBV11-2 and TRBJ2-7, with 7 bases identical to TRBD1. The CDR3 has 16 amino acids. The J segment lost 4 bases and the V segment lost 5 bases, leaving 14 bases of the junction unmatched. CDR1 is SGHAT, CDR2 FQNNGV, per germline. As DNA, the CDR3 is TGTGCCAGCAGCCCCTGGACAGGCAGCAACCATTACGAGCAGTACTTC. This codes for CASSPWTGSNHYEQYF.